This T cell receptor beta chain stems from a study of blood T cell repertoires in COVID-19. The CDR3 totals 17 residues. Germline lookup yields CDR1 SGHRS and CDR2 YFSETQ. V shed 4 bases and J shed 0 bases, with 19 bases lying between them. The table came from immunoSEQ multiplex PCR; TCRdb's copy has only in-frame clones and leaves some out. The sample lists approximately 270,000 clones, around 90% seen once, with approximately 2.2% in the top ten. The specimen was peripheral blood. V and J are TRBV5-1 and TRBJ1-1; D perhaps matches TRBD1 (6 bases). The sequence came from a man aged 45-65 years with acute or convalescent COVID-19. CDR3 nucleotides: TGCGCCAGCAGCCCCTTAGGGGGTACAGGGCTGAACACTGAAGCTTTCTTT. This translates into CASSPLGGTGLNTEAFF.